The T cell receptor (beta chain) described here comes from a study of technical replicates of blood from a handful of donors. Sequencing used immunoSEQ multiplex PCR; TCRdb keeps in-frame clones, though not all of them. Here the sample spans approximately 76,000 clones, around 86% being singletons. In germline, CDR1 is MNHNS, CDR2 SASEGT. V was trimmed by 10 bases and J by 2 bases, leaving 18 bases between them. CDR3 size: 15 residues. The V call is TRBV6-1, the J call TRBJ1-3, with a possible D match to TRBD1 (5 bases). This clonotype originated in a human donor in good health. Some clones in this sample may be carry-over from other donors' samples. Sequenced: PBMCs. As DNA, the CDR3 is TGTGCCATCAGACAGACAGCCACGACTGGAAACACCATATATTTT. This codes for CAIRQTATTGNTIYF.